This T cell receptor (beta chain) was sequenced in a study of blood T cell repertoires in COVID-19. Across the study: From T cells, B-cell-depleted T cells, or PBMCs came the material, which was cDNA or gDNA.

CDR1 and CDR2 from the germline V gene are LNHDA and SQIVND (reference sequence). CDR3 size: 16 residues. Trimming took 3 bases from V and 6 from J, leaving 18 bases between them. As originally analysed: For nucleated cells, counts were estimated from reference gene primer amplification. Assay used: immunoSEQ multiplex PCR; TCRdb lists only in-frame clones, some missing. V and J calls and clone size are copied from that table; D and trimming were computed from the DNA. The sample includes some 89,000 clones, approximately 79% of them seen just once. The sample was peripheral blood. The clonotype was recovered from a man aged 65 to 85 with acute or convalescent COVID-19. This chain connects TRBV19 to TRBJ1-3; possible D gene TRBD1, 6 bases. This CDR3 is CASSIEGGDRQNTIYF. The CDR3 DNA reads as TGTGCCAGTAGTATTGAGGGGGGGGACCGCCAAAACACCATATATTTT. The variable domain in full, completed from reference TRBV19 and TRBJ1-3, reads DGGITQSPKYLFRKEGQNVTLSCEQNLNHDAMYWYRQDPGQGLRLIYYSQIVNDFQKGDIAEGYSVSREKKESFPLTVTSAQKNPTAFYLCASSIEGGDRQNTIYFGEGSWLTVV.